A selection of T cell receptor beta chains follows, all from one sample in a study of T cells in Graves' hyperthyroidism and ophthalmopathy. TCRdb re-derived calls from the multiplex PCR reads in MiXCR, one entry per CDR3 protein. The profile shows around 530,000 distinct CDR3 sequences, more than 15% of them singletons. The source material was blood. These receptors were obtained from a woman between 18 and 29 years old with Graves' ophthalmopathy. The CDR3 runs from the conserved cysteine through the conserved F or W. D genes are given only for firm matches. The size field is filled for only some rows; it gives once, few, many or a size class.

clone_size | j_call | v_call | d_call | cdr3_aa | cdr3_nt
many | TRBJ1-2 | TRBV7-9 | . | CASSVQGPTNYGYTF | TGTGCCAGCAGCGTTCAGGGCCCCACTAACTATGGCTACACCTTC
. | TRBJ2-2 | TRBV9 | TRBD2 | CASSVAASGSTGELFF | TGTGCCAGCAGCGTAGCCGCTAGCGGGAGCACCGGGGAGCTGTTTTTT
few | TRBJ2-5 | TRBV19 | . | CASSWWGDPQETQYF | TGTGCCAGTAGTTGGTGGGGGGACCCACAAGAGACCCAGTACTTC
few | TRBJ2-3 | TRBV19 | TRBD1 | CATRKTGTGPDTQYF | TGTGCCACCAGAAAAACCGGGACAGGGCCAGATACGCAGTATTTT
few | TRBJ1-1 | TRBV6-2/TRBV6-3 | TRBD1 | CASSTRDRGPEAFF | TGTGCCAGCAGTACCCGGGACAGGGGCCCTGAAGCTTTCTTT
. | TRBJ2-3 | TRBV6-1 | . | CASSRDPDTDTQYF | TGTGCCAGCAGTCGAGACCCCGACACAGATACGCAGTATTTT
. | TRBJ1-3 | TRBV3-1 | . | CASSLGQDTIYF | TGTGCCAGCAGCCTGGGGCAGGACACCATATATTTT
many | TRBJ1-6 | TRBV27 | . | CASRPLMTANSPLHF | TGTGCCAGCAGACCGCTCATGACGGCGAATTCACCCCTCCACTTT
. | TRBJ2-1 | TRBV15 | TRBD2 | CATSRRGTSGRTYNEQFF | TGTGCCACCAGCAGACGGGGGACTAGCGGACGAACCTACAATGAGCAGTTCTTC
many | TRBJ1-2 | TRBV3-1 | TRBD1 | CASSLGQFYGYTF | TGTGCCAGCAGCCTGGGACAGTTCTATGGCTACACCTTC
. | TRBJ1-1 | TRBV10-3 | . | CAIIVNTEAFF | TGTGCCATCATCGTGAACACTGAAGCTTTCTTT
few | TRBJ1-2 | TRBV10-3 | . | CAISESTDPGLDGYTF | TGTGCCATCAGTGAGTCGACGGACCCCGGGCTAGATGGCTACACCTTC
. | TRBJ2-1 | TRBV7-9 | . | CASSWSQNEQFF | TGTGCCAGCAGCTGGTCCCAAAATGAGCAGTTCTTC
many | TRBJ2-3 | TRBV20-1 | . | CSASGVGDTQYF | TGCAGTGCTAGTGGCGTAGGAGATACGCAGTATTTT
many | TRBJ2-5 | TRBV18 | . | CASSLSGIQQETQYF | TGTGCCAGCTCACTATCCGGGATTCAGCAAGAGACCCAGTACTTC
many | TRBJ1-1 | TRBV7-2 | TRBD1 | CASSRTGLNTEAFF | TGTGCCAGCAGCCGGACAGGGTTGAACACTGAAGCTTTCTTT
. | TRBJ1-2 | TRBV28 | TRBD1 | CASSTSTGGYTF | TGTGCCAGCAGTACCTCGACAGGGGGCTACACCTTC
many | TRBJ1-5 | TRBV3-1 | . | CASSQDSRPNQPQHF | TGTGCCAGCAGCCAAGATTCCCGACCCAATCAGCCCCAGCATTTT
. | TRBJ1-1 | TRBV19 | TRBD1 | CASSILGQGALNTEAFF | TGTGCCAGTAGTATTCTCGGACAGGGGGCTTTGAACACTGAAGCTTTCTTT
many | TRBJ2-3 | TRBV7-2 | TRBD2 | CASSLAGPRLAGLGTDTQYF | TGTGCCAGCAGCCTGGCTGGACCGCGGCTAGCGGGATTGGGCACAGATACGCAGTATTTT
many | TRBJ1-2 | TRBV7-9 | . | CASSGASDGYTF | TGTGCCAGCAGCGGGGCCTCGGATGGCTACACCTTC
many | TRBJ2-7 | TRBV30 | TRBD1 | CAWTPLGQGKNEQYF | TGTGCCTGGACCCCGCTAGGACAGGGGAAAAACGAGCAGTACTTC
many | TRBJ1-1 | TRBV30 | . | CAWSFRRDTEAFF | TGTGCCTGGAGTTTTAGACGAGACACTGAAGCTTTCTTT
. | TRBJ1-5 | TRBV19 | . | CASSMTTWTDHSNQPQHF | TGTGCCAGTAGTATGACGACATGGACAGACCATAGCAATCAGCCCCAGCATTTT
. | TRBJ1-1 | TRBV5-1 | TRBD1 | CASRPRQGPGTEAFF | TGCGCCAGCAGACCTCGACAGGGACCGGGCACTGAAGCTTTCTTT
many | TRBJ1-1 | TRBV20-1 | TRBD1 | CSARTGGGTEAFF | TGCAGTGCAAGGACAGGGGGAGGAACTGAAGCTTTCTTT
many | TRBJ1-1 | TRBV7-3 | TRBD1 | CASSVGQKNTEAFF | TGTGCCAGCAGCGTGGGACAGAAGAACACTGAAGCTTTCTTT
many | TRBJ1-1 | TRBV5-1 | TRBD1 | CASSRQGAEYTEAFF | TGCGCCAGCAGCCGACAGGGGGCGGAGTACACTGAAGCTTTCTTT
many | TRBJ1-2 | TRBV7-2 | . | CASSLARPNGDGYTF | TGTGCCAGCAGCTTAGCCCGACCTAACGGCGATGGCTACACCTTC
many | TRBJ2-7 | TRBV7-9 | . | CASSSGWDYEQYF | TGTGCCAGCAGCTCCGGGTGGGACTACGAGCAGTACTTC
many | TRBJ2-3 | TRBV28 | . | CASSHLWVSSTDTQYF | TGTGCCAGCAGTCATTTGTGGGTCTCTAGCACAGATACGCAGTATTTT
. | TRBJ1-1 | TRBV10-3 | . | CAISESWVLSTEAFF | TGTGCCATCAGTGAGTCTTGGGTATTGAGCACTGAAGCTTTCTTT
few | TRBJ2-5 | TRBV9 | TRBD2 | CASSAGLAGGTEEETQYF | TGTGCCAGCAGCGCTGGACTAGCGGGGGGAACCGAGGAGGAGACCCAGTACTTC
many | TRBJ2-3 | TRBV7-2 | . | CASSLDLGGGGTQYF | TGTGCCAGCAGCTTAGACTTGGGGGGAGGGGGTACGCAGTATTTT
. | TRBJ1-1 | TRBV15 | TRBD1 | CATSRGTGEAEAFF | TGTGCCACCAGCAGGGGGACAGGGGAAGCTGAAGCTTTCTTT
. | TRBJ2-1 | TRBV30 | . | CAWRPGQYYNEQFF | TGTGCCTGGAGACCCGGACAGTACTACAATGAGCAGTTCTTC
many | TRBJ1-2 | TRBV5-1 | . | CASSFLQSTGHYGYTF | TGCGCCAGCAGCTTCCTCCAATCTACAGGCCACTATGGCTACACCTTC
many | TRBJ1-1 | TRBV20-1 | . | CSAVDRRNTEAFF | TGCAGTGCTGTCGACAGGCGGAACACTGAAGCTTTCTTT